This TCR beta chain was sequenced during a study of blood T cells in healthy people across ages. Regarding the study as a whole: Estimates of diversity drawn from one million T cells were considered underestimates. No one knew whether donors had CMV, which possibly confounded expanded clonotype changes.

Primed by a sample-barcoded 5' primer and a J-beta primer mix, a second PCR proceeded for about 7 to 12 cycles. TCRdb analysed the 5' RACE reads with MiXCR anew, one entry per CDR3 protein. The repertoire holds more than 800,000 distinct CDR3 sequences, with under 55% as singletons. Remarks on this clonotype: Its specificity is unknown.

They isolated at least 6 million PBMCs from each sample. Each sample provided at least 5 micrograms of extracted total RNA. The receptor was isolated from a woman aged 55-70 years in good health. Sequenced sample: blood.

This chain's CDR3 is CASRFRGYQETQYF. DNA of the CDR3: TGTGCCAGCAGATTTAGAGGGTATCAAGAGACCCAGTACTTC. V is TRBV6-1 and J is TRBJ2-5; TRBD2 is a possible D gene (5 bases). This CDR3 region has 14 residues. V lost 6 bases and J 2 bases, leaving 13 bases between the germline ends. Germline CDR1 MNHNS, CDR2 SASEGT.